This T cell receptor (beta chain) was found in a study of T cell repertoires in cytomegalovirus infection. At the level of the study: Well-studied HLA-B-restricted CMV epitopes were used in the study alongside recently identified HLA-C-restricted ones. Both a matching HLA type and CMV infection were indicated by public TCR beta signatures. The study's findings and limits: Based on cumulative public TCR beta family frequency, carriers of CMV plus the relevant HLA were identified. Ex vivo responses were dominated by HLA-C-restricted CMV-specific TCR beta clonotypes.

TCRdb passed the reads through MiXCR, listing each CDR3 protein once. The sample contains approximately 500,000 distinct CDR3 sequences, 33% of which appear only once. Germline values: CDR1 SGHTA, CDR2 FQGTGA. The CDR3 spans 13 residues. The germline V and J ends were trimmed by 0 bases and 4 bases, with 6 bases remaining between them. About this clonotype itself: The antigen remains undetermined.

Sample: cultured PBMCs, taken from culture after CMV antigen stimulation. The chain uses TRBV7-3 and TRBJ1-1; no reliable D call. This TCR derives from a human donor in good health (CMV status not recorded). Some clones in this sample may be carry-over from other donors' samples. The chain's CDR3 is CASSLTALTEAFF. CDR3 nucleotides: TGTGCCAGCAGCTTAACTGCCCTCACTGAAGCTTTCTTT.